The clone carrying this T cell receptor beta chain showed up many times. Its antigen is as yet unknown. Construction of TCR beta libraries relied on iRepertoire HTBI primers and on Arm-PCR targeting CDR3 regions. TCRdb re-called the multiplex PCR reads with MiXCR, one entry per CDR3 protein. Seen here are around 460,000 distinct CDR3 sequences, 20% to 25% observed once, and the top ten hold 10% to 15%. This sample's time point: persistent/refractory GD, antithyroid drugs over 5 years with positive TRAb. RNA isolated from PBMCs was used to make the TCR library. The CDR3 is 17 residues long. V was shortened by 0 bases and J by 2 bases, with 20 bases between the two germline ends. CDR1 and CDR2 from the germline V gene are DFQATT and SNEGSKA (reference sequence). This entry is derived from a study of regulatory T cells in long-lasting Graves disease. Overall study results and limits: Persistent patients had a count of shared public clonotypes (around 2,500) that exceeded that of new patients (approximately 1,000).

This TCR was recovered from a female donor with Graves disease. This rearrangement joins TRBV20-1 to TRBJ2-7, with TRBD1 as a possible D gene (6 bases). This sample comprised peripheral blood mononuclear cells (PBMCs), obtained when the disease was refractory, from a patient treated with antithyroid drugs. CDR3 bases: TGCAGTGCTAGAGATCCAGTGGCAGGGGCGAGGACCTACGAGCAGTACTTC. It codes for CSARDPVAGARTYEQYF.